This T cell receptor (beta chain) was recovered during a study of identifying expanded T cells in peripheral blood. Sequenced by immunoSEQ multiplex PCR; TCRdb stores in-frame clones only, minus some. The sample gives over 100,000 clones, around 90% of which show up once; approximately 8% is in the top ten. Collection occurred without any documented infections or immune events in donors. From germline, CDR1 is SGHRS and CDR2 YFSETQ. The germline V and J ends were trimmed by 4 bases and 2 bases, with 13 bases remaining between them. There are 14 residues in the CDR3. This sequence originates from a person between 18 and 75 years old in good health. This chain connects TRBV5-1 to TRBJ2-7, with D possibly TRBD1 on 6 matching bases. Sequenced: blood. The CDR3 DNA is TGCGCCAGCAGCGACCGGGACATCCCCTACGAGCAGTACTTC. Its protein is CASSDRDIPYEQYF.